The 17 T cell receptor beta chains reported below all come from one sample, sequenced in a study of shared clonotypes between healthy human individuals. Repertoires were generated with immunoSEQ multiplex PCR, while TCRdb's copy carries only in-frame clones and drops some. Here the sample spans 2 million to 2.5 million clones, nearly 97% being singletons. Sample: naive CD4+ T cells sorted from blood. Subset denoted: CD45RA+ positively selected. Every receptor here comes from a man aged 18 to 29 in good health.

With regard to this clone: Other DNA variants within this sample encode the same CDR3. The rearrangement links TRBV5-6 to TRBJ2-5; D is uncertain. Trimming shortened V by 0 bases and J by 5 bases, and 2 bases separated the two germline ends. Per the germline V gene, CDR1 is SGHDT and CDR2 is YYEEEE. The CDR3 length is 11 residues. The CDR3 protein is CASSLAETQYF. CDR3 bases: TGTGCCAGCAGCTTGGCTGAGACCCAGTACTTC. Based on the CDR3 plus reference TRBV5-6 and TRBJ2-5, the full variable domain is DAGVTQSPTHLIKTRGQQVTLRCSPKSGHDTVSWYQQALGQGPQFIFQYYEEEERQRGNFPDRFSGHQFPNYSSELNVNALLLGDSALYLCASSLAETQYFGPGTRLLVL.

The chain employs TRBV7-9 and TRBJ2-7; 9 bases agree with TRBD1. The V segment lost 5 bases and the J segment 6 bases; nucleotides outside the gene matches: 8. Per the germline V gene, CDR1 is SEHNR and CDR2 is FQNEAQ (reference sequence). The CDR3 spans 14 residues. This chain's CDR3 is CASSLMGQGSEQYF. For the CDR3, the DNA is TGTGCCAGCAGCCTTATGGGACAGGGCAGCGAGCAGTACTTC.

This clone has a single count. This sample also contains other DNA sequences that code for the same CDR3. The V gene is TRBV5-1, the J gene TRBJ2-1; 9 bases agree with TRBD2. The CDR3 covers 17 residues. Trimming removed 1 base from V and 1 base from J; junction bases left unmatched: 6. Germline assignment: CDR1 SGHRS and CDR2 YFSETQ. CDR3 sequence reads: CASSLRSSGSSYNEQFF. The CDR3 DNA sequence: TGCGCCAGCAGCTTGAGAAGTAGCGGGAGTTCCTACAATGAGCAGTTCTTC. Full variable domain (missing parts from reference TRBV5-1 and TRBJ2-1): KAGVTQTPRYLIKTRGQQVTLSCSPISGHRSVSWYQQTPGQGLQFLFEYFSETQRNKGNFPGRFSGRQFSNSRSEMNVSTLELGDSALYLCASSLRSSGSSYNEQFFGPGTRLTVL.

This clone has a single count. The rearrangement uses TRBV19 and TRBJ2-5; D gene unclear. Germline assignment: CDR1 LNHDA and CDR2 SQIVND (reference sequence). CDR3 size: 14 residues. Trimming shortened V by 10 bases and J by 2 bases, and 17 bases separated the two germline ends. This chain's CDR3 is CATSPTFTQETQYF. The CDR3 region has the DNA TGTGCCACCAGCCCGACCTTCACTCAAGAGACCCAGTACTTC.

CDR3 amino acids: CASSYTGTGRFRSPLHF. As DNA, the CDR3 is TGTGCCAGCAGCTACACTGGGACAGGGCGATTTCGATCACCCCTCCACTTT. The chain is built from TRBV7-9 and TRBJ1-6, with TRBD1 matching 9 bases. Looked up from germline, CDR1 is SEHNR and CDR2 is FQNEAQ (reference sequence). V was clipped by 4 bases and J by 10 bases; unmatched bases: 14. The CDR3 length is 17 residues.

CDR3 amino acids: CASSSTGGDTPNYGYTF. The DNA of the CDR3 is TGTGCCAGCAGCTCTACAGGGGGTGACACGCCTAACTATGGCTACACCTTC. The J gene is TRBJ1-2, the V gene TRBV5-4, with 8 bases lining up with TRBD1. V gave up 3 bases and J gave up 0 bases; unmatched junction bases: 10. CDR3 length: 17 amino acids. Germline CDR1 SGHNT, CDR2 YYREEE (reference sequence).

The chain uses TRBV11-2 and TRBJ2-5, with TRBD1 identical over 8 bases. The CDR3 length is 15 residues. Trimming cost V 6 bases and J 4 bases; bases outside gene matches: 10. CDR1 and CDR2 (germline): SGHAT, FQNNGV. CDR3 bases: TGTGCCAGCAGGCCTCCGGGACAGGCTTTAGAGACCCAGTACTTC. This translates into CASRPPGQALETQYF.

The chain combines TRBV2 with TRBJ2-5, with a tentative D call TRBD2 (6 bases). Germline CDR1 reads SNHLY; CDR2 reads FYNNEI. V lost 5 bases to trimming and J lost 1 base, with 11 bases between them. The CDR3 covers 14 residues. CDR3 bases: TGTGCCAGCAGTTGGAGTAGCGGCCAAGAGACCCAGTACTTC. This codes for CASSWSSGQETQYF.

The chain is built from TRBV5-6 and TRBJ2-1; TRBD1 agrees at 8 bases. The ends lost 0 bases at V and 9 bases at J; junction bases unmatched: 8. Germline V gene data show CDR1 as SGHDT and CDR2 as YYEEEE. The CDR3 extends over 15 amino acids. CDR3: CASSLAVRGQGEQFF. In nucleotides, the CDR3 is TGTGCCAGCAGCTTGGCTGTCAGGGGGCAGGGTGAGCAGTTCTTC.

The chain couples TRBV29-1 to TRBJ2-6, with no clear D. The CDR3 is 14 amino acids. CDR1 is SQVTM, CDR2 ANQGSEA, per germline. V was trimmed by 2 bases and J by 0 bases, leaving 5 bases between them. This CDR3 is CSVEQDSGANVLTF. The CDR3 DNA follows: TGCAGCGTTGAACAAGACTCTGGGGCCAACGTCCTGACTTTC.

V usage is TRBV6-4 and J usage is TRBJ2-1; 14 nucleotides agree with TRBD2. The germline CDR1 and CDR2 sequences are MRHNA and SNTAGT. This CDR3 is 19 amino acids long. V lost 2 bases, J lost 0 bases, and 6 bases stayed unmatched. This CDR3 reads CASSDQGLAGVGSYNEQFF. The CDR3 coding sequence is TGTGCCAGCAGTGACCAGGGACTAGCGGGAGTGGGCTCCTACAATGAGCAGTTCTTC.

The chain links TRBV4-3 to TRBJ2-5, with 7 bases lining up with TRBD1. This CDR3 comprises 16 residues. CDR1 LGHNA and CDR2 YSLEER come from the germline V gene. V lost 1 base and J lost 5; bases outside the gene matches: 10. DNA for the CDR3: TGCGCCAGCAGCCAAGCTAGAACAGGGGCCAGGGAGACCCAGTACTTC. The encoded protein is CASSQARTGARETQYF.

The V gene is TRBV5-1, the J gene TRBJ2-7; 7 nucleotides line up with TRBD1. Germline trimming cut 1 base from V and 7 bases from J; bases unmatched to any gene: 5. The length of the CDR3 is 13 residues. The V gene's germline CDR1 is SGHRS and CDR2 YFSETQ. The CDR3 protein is CASSLTVQGEQYF. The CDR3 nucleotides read TGCGCCAGCAGCTTGACGGTACAGGGGGAGCAGTACTTC.

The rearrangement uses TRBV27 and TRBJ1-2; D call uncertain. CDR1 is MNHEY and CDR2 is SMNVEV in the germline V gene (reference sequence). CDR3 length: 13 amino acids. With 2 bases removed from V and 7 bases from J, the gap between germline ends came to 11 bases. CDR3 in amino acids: CASSLVTGSGYTF. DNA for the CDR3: TGTGCCAGCAGTTTAGTAACGGGGAGTGGCTACACCTTC.

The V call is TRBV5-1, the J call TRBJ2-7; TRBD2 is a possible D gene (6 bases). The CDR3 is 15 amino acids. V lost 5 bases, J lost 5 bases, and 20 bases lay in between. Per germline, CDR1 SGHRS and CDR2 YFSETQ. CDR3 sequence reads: CASSPAGSRIDEQYF. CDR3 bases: TGCGCCAGCAGTCCCGCCGGGAGCAGAATAGACGAGCAGTACTTC.

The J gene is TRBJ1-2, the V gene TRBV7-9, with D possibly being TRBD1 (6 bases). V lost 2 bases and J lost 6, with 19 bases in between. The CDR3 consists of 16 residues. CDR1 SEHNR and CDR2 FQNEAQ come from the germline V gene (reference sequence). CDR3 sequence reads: CASSLSMRQAYDGYTF. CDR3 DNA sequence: TGTGCCAGCAGCTTAAGTATGCGACAGGCGTATGATGGCTACACCTTC.

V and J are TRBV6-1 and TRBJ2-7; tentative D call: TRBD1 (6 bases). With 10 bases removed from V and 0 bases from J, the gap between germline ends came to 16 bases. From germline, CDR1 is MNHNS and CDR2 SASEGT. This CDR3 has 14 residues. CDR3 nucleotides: TGTGCCACACAAACCGGGACAAACTCCTACGAGCAGTACTTC. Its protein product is CATQTGTNSYEQYF.